The present TCR beta chain was sequenced within a study of blood T cell repertoires in COVID-19. V dropped 7 bases and J dropped 2; count of bases not matched to a gene: 12. The germline gives CDR1 SGHDT, CDR2 YYEEEE. The CDR3 is 15 residues long. Method: immunoSEQ multiplex PCR; TCRdb's copy keeps in-frame clones and lacks some. Among under 65,000 clones listed, about 80% were seen once. The clonotype was recovered from a woman aged 55 to 70 with acute or convalescent COVID-19. V gene TRBV5-6 combines with J gene TRBJ2-7; TRBD1 aligns across 7 bases. Sequencing used peripheral blood. The CDR3 is CASGSEGAGTYEQYF. The CDR3 nucleotides are TGTGCCAGCGGAAGCGAGGGGGCGGGTACCTACGAGCAGTACTTC.